The 26 T cell receptor beta chains reported below all come from one sample, sequenced in a study of cytomegalovirus exposure and HLA in healthy donors (dated by TCRdb to 2017 to 2019). Library creation used the immunoSEQ multiplex PCR assay. For the multiplex PCR, a mixture combining 60 forward primers for TCR Vbeta segments and 13 reverse primers for TCR Jbeta segments was used. The source is immuneACCESS, and TCRdb retained only in-frame sequences with V and J called. Part of the clones is not carried over; for the studies checked, unresolved V genes explain less than half of this, and the remainder is unexplained. This sample has around 120,000 clones in its table, and roughly 83% of those were observed once. The ten largest clones capture 2% of the sample. The sample was PBMCs. The origin of the receptors is a man between 18 and 29 years old in good health and CMV-seronegative.

This chain connects TRBV12-2 to TRBJ1-3. TRBV12-2 is an annotated pseudogene. This CDR3 region has 23 residues. In nucleotides, the CDR3 is TGTGCAAGTCGCTTAGATCTGGCTGGCCGCGGTTTGGTTAGGGAGTTTTTTGGAAACACCATATATTTT. The encoded protein is CASRLDLAGRGLVREFFGNTIYF.

The chain uses TRBV10-3 and TRBJ2-1, with 10 bases identical to TRBD2. Germline assignment: CDR1 ENHRY and CDR2 SYGVKD. V lost 4 bases and J lost 3; bases outside the gene matches: 3. There are 15 residues in the CDR3. CDR3 sequence reads: CAISGRLAGYNEQFF. The CDR3 bases are TGTGCCATCAGTGGGAGACTAGCGGGCTACAATGAGCAGTTCTTC.

The CDR3 DNA is TGTGCCAGCAGCTTTGTCCTTAGCGGAACACAAGAGACCCAGTACTTC. This sequence encodes CASSFVLSGTQETQYF. The rearrangement joins TRBV5-4 to TRBJ2-5, with D perhaps matching TRBD2 (6 bases). Germline V CDR1 and CDR2: SGHNT, YYREEE (reference sequence). The CDR3 consists of 16 residues. Trimming stripped 2 bases from V and 2 bases from J, with 16 bases between.

This CDR3 is CASSKCGSGGPTTGELFF. The CDR3 coding sequence is TGTGCCAGCAGCAAATGCGGAAGTGGTGGCCCAACCACCGGGGAGCTGTTTTTT. The rearrangement joins TRBV21-1 to TRBJ2-2; the D call TRBD2 from the table was never checked on the DNA. TRBV21-1 is marked as a pseudogene. This CDR3 spans 18 amino acids.

The V gene is TRBV6-5, the J gene TRBJ2-5; no clear D gene. With 0 bases removed from V and 2 bases from J, the gap between germline ends came to 7 bases. The CDR3 is 14 amino acids. Germline-derived CDR1 and CDR2 are MNHEY and SVGAGI. The CDR3 region is CASSYSILQETQYF. The CDR3 DNA reads TGTGCCAGCAGTTACTCTATCCTGCAAGAGACCCAGTACTTC.

CDR3 bases: TGTGCCAGCTCACCATATCAGGGTAATCAGCCCCAGCATTTT. This sequence encodes CASSPYQGNQPQHF. The genes are TRBV18 and TRBJ1-5, with D tentatively TRBD1 (5 bases). Germline V gene sequence: CDR1 KGHSH, CDR2 LQKENI. The CDR3 extends over 14 amino acids. V lost 2 bases to trimming and J lost 4 bases, with 9 bases between them. The complete variable domain, with remaining parts taken from reference TRBV18 and TRBJ1-5, reads NAGVMQNPRHLVRRRGQEARLRCSPMKGHSHVYWYRQLPEEGLKFMVYLQKENIIDESGMPKERFSAEFPKEGPSILRIQQVVRGDSAAYFCASSPYQGNQPQHFGDGTRLSIL.

This chain connects TRBV11-2 to TRBJ1-1; unclear D gene. The V gene's germline CDR1 is SGHAT and CDR2 FQNNGV. The CDR3 loop spans 13 amino acids. V was trimmed by 6 bases and J by 4 bases, leaving 12 bases between them. For the CDR3, the DNA is TGTGCCAGCAGAATGACGCAGGCCACTGAAGCTTTCTTT. It translates to CASRMTQATEAFF. The full variable domain, its missing parts supplied by reference TRBV11-2 and TRBJ1-1, is EAGVAQSPRYKIIEKRQSVAFWCNPISGHATLYWYQQILGQGPKLLIQFQNNGVVDDSQLPKDRFSAERLKGVDSTLKIQPAKLEDSAVYLCASRMTQATEAFFGQGTRLTVV.

With respect to this clone: Sequence at one end of the junction differs from germline and may be a read error. The same CDR3 also results from other DNA sequences found in this sample. J is TRBJ2-3 and V is TRBV5-1; TRBD2 matches 7 bases. Germline-derived CDR1 and CDR2 are SGHRS and YFSETQ. The CDR3 is made up of 17 amino acids. The CDR3 is CASSSVTSALSTDTQYF. In DNA, the CDR3 is TGCGCCAGCAGCTCCGTTACTAGCGCCCTTAGCACAGACACGCAGTATTTT.

The rearrangement links TRBV7-2 to TRBJ2-7; tentative D call: TRBD1 (5 bases). The CDR3 sequence is 14 residues long. In germline, CDR1 is SGHTA, CDR2 FQGNSA. V lost 4 bases to trimming and J lost 6 bases, with 16 bases between them. The CDR3 DNA follows: TGTGCCAGCAGCTACGCCAGGGCTGCGCTCGAGCAGTACTTC. Its translation: CASSYARAALEQYF.

CDR3 loop: CASSSGTSGRANEQFF. The CDR3 DNA follows: TGTGCCAGCAGTTCCGGGACTAGCGGGAGGGCCAATGAGCAGTTCTTC. V gene TRBV6-5 combines with J gene TRBJ2-1, with 16 bases identical to TRBD2. Germline V gives CDR1 MNHEY, CDR2 SVGAGI. Unmatched junction bases numbered 3, after V lost 4 bases and J lost 6 bases. CDR3 length: 16 amino acids.

The V gene is TRBV6-5, the J gene TRBJ1-1, with 7 positions matching TRBD1. The CDR3 is 12 amino acids. V lost 6 bases, J lost 8 bases, and 6 bases stayed unmatched. Germline-derived CDR1 and CDR2 are MNHEY and SVGAGI. This CDR3 reads CASRDRASEAFF. CDR3 DNA sequence: TGTGCCAGCAGAGACAGGGCCTCGGAAGCTTTCTTT.

The CDR3 protein is CASSLSWEDTQYF. Here the CDR3 DNA reads TGTGCCAGCAGCTTGTCGTGGGAGGATACGCAGTATTTT. The J gene is TRBJ2-3, the V gene TRBV7-7; possible D gene TRBD2, 5 bases. The CDR3 is made up of 13 amino acids. Germline assignment: CDR1 SSHAT and CDR2 FNYEAQ (reference sequence). V was trimmed by 3 bases and J by 6 bases, leaving 10 bases between them.

The table lists this clone with a few counts. The rearrangement links TRBV5-1 to TRBJ2-2; D gene uncertain. V lost 0 bases and J lost 6, with 9 bases in between. The CDR3 runs 14 residues. The germline CDR1 and CDR2 sequences are SGHRS and YFSETQ. The CDR3 is CASSLAGWAGELFF. The CDR3 bases are TGCGCCAGCAGCTTGGCGGGTTGGGCCGGGGAGCTGTTTTTT. The full variable domain, in which reference TRBV5-1 and TRBJ2-2 provide the parts outside the CDR3, is KAGVTQTPRYLIKTRGQQVTLSCSPISGHRSVSWYQQTPGQGLQFLFEYFSETQRNKGNFPGRFSGRQFSNSRSEMNVSTLELGDSALYLCASSLAGWAGELFFGEGSRLTVL.

The chain couples TRBV5-1 to TRBJ1-5; D is unclear. Per the germline V gene, CDR1 is SGHRS and CDR2 is YFSETQ. The CDR3 is 15 amino acids. Trimming removed 4 bases from V and 0 bases from J, with 11 bases in between. The CDR3 spells CASSAIGGSNQPQHF. The CDR3 DNA follows: TGCGCCAGCAGCGCAATCGGAGGTAGCAATCAGCCCCAGCATTTT.

The chain combines TRBV18 with TRBJ1-3, with TRBD1 identical over 9 bases. With 4 bases clipped from V and 0 bases from J, the junction kept 4 bases outside the gene matches. Germline V lookup: CDR1 KGHSH, CDR2 LQKENI. CDR3 length: 16 amino acids. The CDR3: CASSLNRGPSGNTIYF. CDR3 in DNA: TGTGCCAGCTCACTGAACAGGGGGCCCTCTGGAAACACCATATATTTT.

The rearrangement joins TRBV27 to TRBJ2-2; 8 bases line up with TRBD2. V lost 3 bases, J lost 3 bases, and 3 bases stayed unmatched. The CDR3 length is 15 residues. Germline V CDR1 and CDR2: MNHEY, SMNVEV (reference sequence). CDR3 bases: TGTGCCAGCAGTTTGACTAGCGCCTACACCGGGGAGCTGTTTTTT. Translating gives CASSLTSAYTGELFF.

This sequence joins TRBV25-1 and TRBJ2-1; no reliable D call. V lost 2 bases and J 4 bases, leaving 6 bases between the germline ends. Germline CDR1 is MGHDK and CDR2 is SYGVNS. The CDR3 contains 13 residues. CDR3 amino acids: CASSEARYNEQFF. CDR3 DNA sequence: TGTGCCAGCAGTGAAGCGCGGTACAATGAGCAGTTCTTC.

The table lists this clone with a count of one. This chain links TRBV18 with TRBJ2-3, with TRBD2 matching over 13 bases. Looked up from germline, CDR1 is KGHSH and CDR2 is LQKENI. Losses at the gene ends were 5 bases for V and 7 bases for J; bases not matched to a gene: 9. CDR3 length equals 16 residues. CDR3: CASSSTGTSGTNTQYF. The CDR3 DNA is TGTGCCAGCTCATCCACTGGGACTAGCGGGACGAATACGCAGTATTTT.

The chain couples TRBV27 to TRBJ2-1; 8 nucleotides align to TRBD2. V gave up 4 bases and J gave up 3 bases; unmatched junction bases: 8. Germline CDR1 is MNHEY and CDR2 is SMNVEV (reference sequence). This CDR3 has 16 residues. CDR3: CASSSATGTSYNEQFF. The CDR3 nucleotides read TGTGCCAGCAGTTCCGCTACCGGGACTAGCTACAATGAGCAGTTCTTC.

This sequence joins TRBV6-6 and TRBJ1-2; D gene uncertain. This CDR3 is 11 amino acids long. V lost 9 bases, J lost 6 bases, and 11 bases lay in between. Germline CDR1 and CDR2: MNHNY and SVGAGI (reference sequence). Here the CDR3 DNA reads TGTGCCAGTAGGGTCGGGGATGGCTACACCTTC. Translating gives CASRVGDGYTF.

The chain recombines TRBV18 with TRBJ2-7, with 7 nucleotides matching TRBD1. CDR3 length equals 15 residues. The V gene end was trimmed by 4 bases and the J gene end by 3 bases; junction bases not matched to a gene: 9. CDR1 and CDR2 (germline): KGHSH, LQKENI. The CDR3 DNA reads TGTGCCAGCTCACTTGGGGGACAGATCTTCTACGAGCAGTACTTC. Translation gives CASSLGGQIFYEQYF.

The V gene is TRBV15, the J gene TRBJ1-3; 12 bases are shared with TRBD1. The V segment lost 0 bases and the J segment 4 bases; nucleotides outside the gene matches: 7. Germline CDR1 reads LNHNV; CDR2 reads YYDKDF (reference sequence). The length of the CDR3 is 18 residues. The DNA of the CDR3 is TGTGCCACCAGCAGAGATCGGGACAGGGGGCCGGTCGGAAACACCATATATTTT. It translates to CATSRDRDRGPVGNTIYF. Full variable domain (outside the CDR3, taken from reference TRBV15 and TRBJ1-3): DAMVIQNPRYQVTQFGKPVTLSCSQTLNHNVMYWYQQKSSQAPKLLFHYYDKDFNNEADTPDNFQSRRPNTSFCFLDIRSPGLGDTAMYLCATSRDRDRGPVGNTIYFGEGSWLTVV.

The chain uses TRBV5-1 and TRBJ1-5; D unresolved. The CDR3 consists of 15 residues. Trimming removed 0 bases at V and 0 bases at J, with 7 bases between. Germline CDR1 SGHRS, CDR2 YFSETQ. The CDR3 region is CASSLVTRSNQPQHF. The CDR3 DNA follows: TGCGCCAGCAGCTTGGTGACACGTAGCAATCAGCCCCAGCATTTT.

The sample holds a few counts of this clone. This chain uses TRBV6-1 with TRBJ2-7; TRBD1 matches 7 bases. Losses at the gene ends were 8 bases for V and 4 bases for J; bases not matched to a gene: 8. This CDR3 has 13 amino acids. CDR1 and CDR2 (germline): MNHNS, SASEGT. The CDR3 DNA is TGTGCCAGCTCACCGACAGGGACGTACGAGCAGTACGTC. This gives the protein CASSPTGTYEQYV.

The V and J genes are TRBV11-2 and TRBJ2-7; D remains ambiguous. Per germline, CDR1 SGHAT and CDR2 FQNNGV. V was shortened by 5 bases and J by 5 bases, with 7 bases between the two germline ends. CDR3 size: 11 residues. The CDR3 DNA follows: TGTGCCAGCAGCCCCCGGGACGAGCAGTACTTC. Protein: CASSPRDEQYF.

V and J are TRBV6-1 and TRBJ2-7; 9 nucleotides line up with TRBD1. Germline V gene sequence: CDR1 MNHNS, CDR2 SASEGT. The J segment lost 6 bases and the V segment lost 6 bases, leaving 9 bases of the junction unmatched. The CDR3 sequence is 14 residues long. CDR3 sequence: CASSHRDRDCEQYF. In DNA form, the CDR3 reads TGTGCCAGCAGCCACCGGGACAGGGACTGCGAGCAGTACTTC.